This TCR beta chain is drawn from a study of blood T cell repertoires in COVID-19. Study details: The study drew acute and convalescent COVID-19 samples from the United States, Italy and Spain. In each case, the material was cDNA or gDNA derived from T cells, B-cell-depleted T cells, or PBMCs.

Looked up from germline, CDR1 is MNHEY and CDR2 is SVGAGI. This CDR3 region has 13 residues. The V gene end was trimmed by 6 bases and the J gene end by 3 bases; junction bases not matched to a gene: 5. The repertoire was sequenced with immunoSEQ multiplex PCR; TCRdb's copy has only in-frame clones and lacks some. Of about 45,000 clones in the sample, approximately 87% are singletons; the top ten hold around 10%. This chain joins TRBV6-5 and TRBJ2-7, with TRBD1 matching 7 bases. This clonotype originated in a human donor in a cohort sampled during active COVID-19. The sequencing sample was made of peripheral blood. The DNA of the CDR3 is TGTGCCAGCAGCAAGGGGGCTGTCTACGAGCAGTACTTC. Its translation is CASSKGAVYEQYF.